Listed here is a single TCR beta chain. These data belong to a study of blood T cell repertoires in COVID-19. The V end was cut by 0 bases, the J end by 8 bases, with 13 bases between. This CDR3 has 14 residues. Germline CDR1 and CDR2: LGHNA and YNFKEQ. Original processing methods: Quantification of nucleated cells was approximated via reference gene primer amplification. The method was immunoSEQ multiplex PCR; TCRdb's version includes in-frame clones alone and lacks a portion of them. The V and J calls and the clone size are those of that table, but D and trimming were determined from the DNA. The sample shows approximately 89,000 clones, around four fifths of them seen only once.

The rearrangement joins TRBV4-2 to TRBJ1-1; D is possibly TRBD1 (6 bases). Specimen: peripheral blood. This clonotype was sampled from a woman in her seventies with active or convalescent COVID-19. In DNA form, the CDR3 reads TGTGCCAGCAGCCAAGATCGGTGGCAGGGGGAAGCTTTCTTT. Amino acids: CASSQDRWQGEAFF.